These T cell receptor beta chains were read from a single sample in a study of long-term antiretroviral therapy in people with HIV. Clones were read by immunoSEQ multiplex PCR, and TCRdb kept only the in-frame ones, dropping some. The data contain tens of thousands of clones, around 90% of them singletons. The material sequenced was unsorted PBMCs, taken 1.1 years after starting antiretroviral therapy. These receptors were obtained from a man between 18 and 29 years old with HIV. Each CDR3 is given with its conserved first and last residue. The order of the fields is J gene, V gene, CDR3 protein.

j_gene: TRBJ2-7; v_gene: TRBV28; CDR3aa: CASLGDYEQYF
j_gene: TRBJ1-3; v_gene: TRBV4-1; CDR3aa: CASSQGPTYRGVGGNTIYF
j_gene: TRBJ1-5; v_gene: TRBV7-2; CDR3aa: CASGGGTGSNQPQHF
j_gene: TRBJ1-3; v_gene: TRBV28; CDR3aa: CASSPTAANTIYF
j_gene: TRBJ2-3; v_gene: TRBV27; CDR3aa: CASSFGRAPDTQYF
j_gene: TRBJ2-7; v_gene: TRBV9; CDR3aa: CASSVSTSGIYEQYF
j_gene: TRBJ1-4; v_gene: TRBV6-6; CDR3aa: CASSLLGTEYEKLFF
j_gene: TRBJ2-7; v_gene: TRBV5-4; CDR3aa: CASSLSTGADYEQYF
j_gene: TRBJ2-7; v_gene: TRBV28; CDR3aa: CASLDYRGSYEQYF
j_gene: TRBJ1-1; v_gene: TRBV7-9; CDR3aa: CASTSVAEAFF
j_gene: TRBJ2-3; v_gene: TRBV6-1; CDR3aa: CASSDPMREGFRDTQYF
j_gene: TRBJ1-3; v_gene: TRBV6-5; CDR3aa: CASSYSRGSGNTIYF
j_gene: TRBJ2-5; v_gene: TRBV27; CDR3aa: CASSFQGGETQYF
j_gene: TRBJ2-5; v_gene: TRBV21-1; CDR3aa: CASSKALAGVETQYF
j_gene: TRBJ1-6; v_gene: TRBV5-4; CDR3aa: CASMAGQDNSPLHF
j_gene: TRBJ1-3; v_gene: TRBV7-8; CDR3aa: CASSLQPEGVTIYF
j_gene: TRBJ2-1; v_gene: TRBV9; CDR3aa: CASSVEGGPGNEQFF
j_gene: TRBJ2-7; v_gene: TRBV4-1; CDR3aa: CASSHQGGTTYEQYF